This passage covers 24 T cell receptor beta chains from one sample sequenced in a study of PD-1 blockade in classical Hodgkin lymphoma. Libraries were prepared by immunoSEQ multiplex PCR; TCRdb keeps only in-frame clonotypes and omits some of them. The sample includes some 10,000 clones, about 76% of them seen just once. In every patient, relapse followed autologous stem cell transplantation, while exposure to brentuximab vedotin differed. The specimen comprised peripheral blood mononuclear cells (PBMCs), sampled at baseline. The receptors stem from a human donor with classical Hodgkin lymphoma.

The CDR3 coding sequence is TGTGCCAGCAGCGTGGCTTCGTTGGGGGTTCGTGAGCAGTACTTC. It specifies CASSVASLGVREQYF. This chain connects TRBV25-1 to TRBJ2-7; D might be TRBD1 or TRBD2, each matching 5 bases. Germline V gene sequence: CDR1 MGHDK, CDR2 SYGVNS. This CDR3 has 15 residues. With 6 bases removed from V and 7 bases from J, the gap between germline ends came to 22 bases.

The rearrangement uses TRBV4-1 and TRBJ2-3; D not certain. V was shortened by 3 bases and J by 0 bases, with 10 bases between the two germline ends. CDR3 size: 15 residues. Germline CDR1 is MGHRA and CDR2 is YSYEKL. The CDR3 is CASSHPLGSTDTQYF. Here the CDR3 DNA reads TGCGCCAGCAGCCACCCCCTTGGGAGCACAGATACGCAGTATTTT.

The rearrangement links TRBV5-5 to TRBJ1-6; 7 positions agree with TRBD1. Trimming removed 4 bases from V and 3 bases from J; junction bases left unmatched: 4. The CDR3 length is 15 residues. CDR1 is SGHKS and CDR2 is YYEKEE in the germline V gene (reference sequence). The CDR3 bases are TGTGCCAGCAGCGAAGGACAGGTCTATAATTCACCCCTCCACTTT. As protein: CASSEGQVYNSPLHF.

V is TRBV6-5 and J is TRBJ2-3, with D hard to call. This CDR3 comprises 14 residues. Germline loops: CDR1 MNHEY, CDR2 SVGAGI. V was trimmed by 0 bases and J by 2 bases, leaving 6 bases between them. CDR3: CASSYSGNTDTQYF. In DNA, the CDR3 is TGTGCCAGCAGTTACTCAGGGAACACAGATACGCAGTATTTT.

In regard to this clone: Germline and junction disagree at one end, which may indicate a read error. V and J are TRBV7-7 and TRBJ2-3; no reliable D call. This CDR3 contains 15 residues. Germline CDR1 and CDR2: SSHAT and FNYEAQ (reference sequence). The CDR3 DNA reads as TGTGCTAGCAGCTCGGCAGGATCCGGCACAGATACGCAGTATTTT. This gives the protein CASSSAGSGTDTQYF.

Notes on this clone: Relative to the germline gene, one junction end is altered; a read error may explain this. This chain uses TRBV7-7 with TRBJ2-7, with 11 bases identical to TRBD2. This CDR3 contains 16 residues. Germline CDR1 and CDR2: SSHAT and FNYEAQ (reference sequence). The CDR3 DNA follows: TGTGCTAGCAGCTTAACCCGACTAGCGGGATGCTACGAGCAGTACTTC. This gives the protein CASSLTRLAGCYEQYF.

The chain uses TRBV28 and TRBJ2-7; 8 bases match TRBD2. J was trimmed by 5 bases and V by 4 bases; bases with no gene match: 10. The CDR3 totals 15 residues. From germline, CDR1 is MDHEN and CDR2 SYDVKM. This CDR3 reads CASSSRLGGVHEQYF. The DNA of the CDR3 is TGTGCCAGCAGTTCCCGACTCGGGGGGGTCCACGAGCAGTACTTC.

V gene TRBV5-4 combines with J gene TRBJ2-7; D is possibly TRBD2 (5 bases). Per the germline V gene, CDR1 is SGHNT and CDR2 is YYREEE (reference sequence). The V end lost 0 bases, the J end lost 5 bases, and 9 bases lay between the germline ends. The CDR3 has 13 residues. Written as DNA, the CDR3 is TGTGCCAGCAGCTTGGCTGGGAGCCACGAGCAGTACTTC. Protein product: CASSLAGSHEQYF.

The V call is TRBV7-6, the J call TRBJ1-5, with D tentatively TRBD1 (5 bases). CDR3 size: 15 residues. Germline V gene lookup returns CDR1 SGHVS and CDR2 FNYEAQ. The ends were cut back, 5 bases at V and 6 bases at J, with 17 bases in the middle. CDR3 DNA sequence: TGTGCCAGCAGCGTGCAAGCGGGGGTCGGTCAGCCCCAGCATTTT. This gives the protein CASSVQAGVGQPQHF. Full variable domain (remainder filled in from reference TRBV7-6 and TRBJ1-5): GAGVSQSPRYKVTKRGQDVALRCDPISGHVSLYWYRQALGQGPEFLTYFNYEAQQDKSGLPNDRFSAERPEGSISTLTIQRTEQRDSAMYRCASSVQAGVGQPQHFGDGTRLSIL.

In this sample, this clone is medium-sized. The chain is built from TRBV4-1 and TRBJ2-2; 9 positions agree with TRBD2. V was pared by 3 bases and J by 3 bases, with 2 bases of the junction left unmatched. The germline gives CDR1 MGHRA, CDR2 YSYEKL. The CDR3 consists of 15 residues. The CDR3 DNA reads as TGCGCCAGCAGCCATGTAGCGGGAGACACCGGGGAGCTGTTTTTT. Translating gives CASSHVAGDTGELFF.

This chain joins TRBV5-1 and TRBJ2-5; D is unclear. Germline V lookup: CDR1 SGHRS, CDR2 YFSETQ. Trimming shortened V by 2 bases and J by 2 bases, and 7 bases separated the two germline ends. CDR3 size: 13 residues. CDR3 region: CASSFLRQETQYF. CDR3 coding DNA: TGCGCCAGCAGCTTCTTAAGACAAGAGACCCAGTACTTC.

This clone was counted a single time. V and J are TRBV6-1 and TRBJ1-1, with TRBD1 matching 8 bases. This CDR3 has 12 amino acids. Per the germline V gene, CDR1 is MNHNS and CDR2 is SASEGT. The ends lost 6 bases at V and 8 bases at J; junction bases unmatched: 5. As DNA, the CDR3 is TGTGCCAGCAGCCACTGGGACAGGGAAGCTTTCTTT. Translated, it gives CASSHWDREAFF.

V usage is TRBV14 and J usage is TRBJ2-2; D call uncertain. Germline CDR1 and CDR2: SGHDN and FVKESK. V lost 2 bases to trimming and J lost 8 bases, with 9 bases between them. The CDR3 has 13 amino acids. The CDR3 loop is CASSQPHSGELFF. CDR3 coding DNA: TGTGCCAGCAGCCAACCTCACTCGGGGGAGCTGTTTTTT.

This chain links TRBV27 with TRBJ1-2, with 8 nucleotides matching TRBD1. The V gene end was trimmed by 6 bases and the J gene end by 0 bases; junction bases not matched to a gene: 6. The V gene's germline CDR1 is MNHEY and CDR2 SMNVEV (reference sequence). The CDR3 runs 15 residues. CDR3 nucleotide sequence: TGTGCCAGCAGCCCCGCGACAGGGGCTAACTATGGCTACACCTTC. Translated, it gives CASSPATGANYGYTF.

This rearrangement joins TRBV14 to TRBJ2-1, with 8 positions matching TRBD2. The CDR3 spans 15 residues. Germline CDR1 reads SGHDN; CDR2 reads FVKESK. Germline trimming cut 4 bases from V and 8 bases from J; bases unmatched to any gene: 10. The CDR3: CASSLLGTSIDEQFF. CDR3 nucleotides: TGTGCCAGCAGCCTACTCGGGACTAGTATCGATGAGCAGTTCTTC.

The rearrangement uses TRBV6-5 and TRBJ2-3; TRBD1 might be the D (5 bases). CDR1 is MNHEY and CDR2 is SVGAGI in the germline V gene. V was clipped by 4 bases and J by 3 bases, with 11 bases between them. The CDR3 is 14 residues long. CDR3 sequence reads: CASSWTPFTDTQYF. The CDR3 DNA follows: TGTGCCAGCAGTTGGACACCGTTTACAGATACGCAGTATTTT.

CDR3 sequence: CSVARDSFAETQYF. Here the CDR3 DNA reads TGCAGCGTGGCCCGGGACAGCTTTGCGGAGACCCAGTACTTC. The chain links TRBV29-1 to TRBJ2-5; 7 bases map to TRBD1. Germline V CDR1 and CDR2: SQVTM, ANQGSEA. Trimming took 6 bases from V and 5 from J; bases not matched to a gene: 12. This CDR3 spans 14 amino acids.

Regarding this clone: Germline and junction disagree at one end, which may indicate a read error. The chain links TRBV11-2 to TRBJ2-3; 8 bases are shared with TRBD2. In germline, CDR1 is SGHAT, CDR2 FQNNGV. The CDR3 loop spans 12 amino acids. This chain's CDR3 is CASSPTTGRVMF. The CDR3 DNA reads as TGTGCCAGCAGCCCGACGACCGGGAGGGTGATGTTT.

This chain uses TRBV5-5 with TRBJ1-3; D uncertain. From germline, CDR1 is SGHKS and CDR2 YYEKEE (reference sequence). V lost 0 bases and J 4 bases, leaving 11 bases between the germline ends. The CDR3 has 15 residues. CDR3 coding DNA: TGTGCCAGCAGCTTGGTCCAGGCCATAGGAAACACCATATATTTT. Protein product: CASSLVQAIGNTIYF.

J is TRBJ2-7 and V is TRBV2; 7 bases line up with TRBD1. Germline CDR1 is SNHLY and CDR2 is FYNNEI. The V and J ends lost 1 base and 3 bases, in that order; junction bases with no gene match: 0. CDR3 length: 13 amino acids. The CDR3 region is CASSEGDSYEQYF. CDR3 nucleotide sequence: TGTGCCAGCAGTGAAGGGGACAGCTACGAGCAGTACTTC.

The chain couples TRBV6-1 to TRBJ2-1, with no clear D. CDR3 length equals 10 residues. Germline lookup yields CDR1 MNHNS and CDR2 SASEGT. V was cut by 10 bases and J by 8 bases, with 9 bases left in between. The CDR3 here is CATSADEQFF. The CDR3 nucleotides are TGTGCCACTTCGGCGGATGAGCAGTTCTTC.

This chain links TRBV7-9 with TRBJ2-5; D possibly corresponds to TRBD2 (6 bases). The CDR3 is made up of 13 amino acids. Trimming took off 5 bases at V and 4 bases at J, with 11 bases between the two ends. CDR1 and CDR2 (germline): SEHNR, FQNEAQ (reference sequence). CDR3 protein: CASSIGAGETQYF. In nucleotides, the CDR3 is TGTGCCAGCAGCATAGGAGCGGGAGAGACCCAGTACTTC. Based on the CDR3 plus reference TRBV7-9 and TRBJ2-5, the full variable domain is DTGVSQNPRHKITKRGQNVTFRCDPISEHNRLYWYRQTLGQGPEFLTYFQNEAQLEKSRLLSDRFSAERPKGSFSTLEIQRTEQGDSAMYLCASSIGAGETQYFGPGTRLLVL.

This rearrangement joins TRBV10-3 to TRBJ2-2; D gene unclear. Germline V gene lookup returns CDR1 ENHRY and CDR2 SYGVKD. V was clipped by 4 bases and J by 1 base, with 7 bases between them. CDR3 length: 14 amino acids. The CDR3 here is CAISGSQNTGELFF. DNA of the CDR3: TGTGCCATCAGTGGATCGCAGAACACCGGGGAGCTGTTTTTT.

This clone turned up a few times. CDR3 DNA: TGTGCCAGCAGCTCGGACAGCTGGTGGGGACATAACTCGCTGACTCGGATATTCGGTACGCAGTATTTT. Translation gives CASSSDSWWGHNSLTRIFGTQYF. The chain carries TRBV14 and TRBJ2-3; perhaps TRBD1 as D (6 bases). Germline V lookup: CDR1 SGHDN, CDR2 FVKESK. The CDR3 has 23 amino acids. Deletions cut 5 bases from V and 8 bases from J, with 44 bases between.